Sequencing of this T cell receptor beta chain was carried out in a study of identifying expanded T cells in peripheral blood. This clone has just a few counts. What it binds is unknown. CDR1 is MNHEY and CDR2 is SMNVEV in the germline V gene (reference sequence). Trimming took off 6 bases at V and 1 base at J, with 9 bases between the two ends. CDR3 size: 14 residues. No infections or other immune events were documented during collection. Produced via immunoSEQ multiplex PCR; TCRdb's table is partial and in-frame only. Of 100,000 or so clones listed, around nine tenths are singletons. Study results and limitations: About 1.2 clones differed between technical replicates, versus about 15 and 19 over time.

V usage is TRBV27 and J usage is TRBJ2-2; D call uncertain. Sequencing used blood. The clonotype was recovered from a person aged 18-69 years in good health. CDR3 bases: TGTGCCAGCAGCTTCTATGAGAACACCGGGGAGCTGTTTTTT. As protein: CASSFYENTGELFF.